A selection of T cell receptor beta chains follows, all from one sample in a study of CD8 T cells in Susac syndrome. TCRdb passed the immunoSEQ multiplex PCR reads through MiXCR, listing each CDR3 protein once. The sample comprises tens of thousands of distinct CDR3 sequences, just under 95% of which are singletons, and just under 0.4% rests with the top ten. The sample consisted of CD8+ T cells from PBMCs. These receptors were obtained from a human donor with multiple sclerosis. CDR3s include the opening cysteine and the closing phenylalanine or tryptophan. D genes are given only for firm matches. Size values are once, few and many counts, or a class for expanded clones, and some rows have none.

TRBJ1-1,NA,TRBV6-1,NA,TGTGCCAGCAGTCTCGGACTCCCCCGGGGTTCGAACACTGAAGCTTTCTTT,CASSLGLPRGSNTEAFF
TRBJ2-2,NA,TRBV12-3/TRBV12-4,NA,TGTGCCAGCAGTTTCTCTGTGGGGCGGACCGGGGAGCTGTTTTTT,CASSFSVGRTGELFF
TRBJ1-1,NA,TRBV27,NA,TGTGCCAGCAGTTCCGACACACCTGGGATCACTGAAGCTTTCTTT,CASSSDTPGITEAFF
TRBJ1-5,NA,TRBV7-9,NA,TGTGCCAGCAGCTCCGTGGAGGGGAGGGGGCAGCCCCAGCATTTT,CASSSVEGRGQPQHF
TRBJ1-5,NA,TRBV2,TRBD1,TGTGCCAGCAGTGAAGGACAGGGGGCAAAACCCCAGCATTTT,CASSEGQGAKPQHF
TRBJ1-1,NA,TRBV9,NA,TGTGCCAGCTATCATAGCCCCGGGAGGGTGAACACTGAAGCTTTCTTT,CASYHSPGRVNTEAFF
TRBJ2-5,NA,TRBV11-2,TRBD2,TGTGCCAGCAGCCCCCGACTAGCGGGTGAGACCCAGTACTTC,CASSPRLAGETQYF
TRBJ2-2,NA,TRBV7-3,NA,TGTGCCAGCAGCAAACAGGGAGAGCCCACCGGGGAGCTGTTTTTT,CASSKQGEPTGELFF
TRBJ1-1,NA,TRBV20-1,NA,TGCAGTGCTAGAGATAGACAGGTGAACACTGAAGCTTTCTTT,CSARDRQVNTEAFF
TRBJ2-2,NA,TRBV6-5,NA,TGTGCCAGCACCCGTCGAGGGGGGACCGGGGAGCTGTTTTTT,CASTRRGGTGELFF
TRBJ1-3,NA,TRBV29-1,NA,TGCAGCGTCCCAACGGGGAACACCATATATTTT,CSVPTGNTIYF
TRBJ1-1,NA,TRBV20-1,NA,TGCAGTGCCCCACGGGGGATGGGGAACACTGAAGCTTTCTTT,CSAPRGMGNTEAFF
TRBJ2-5,NA,TRBV14,TRBD1,TGTGCCAGCAGCCGAGAAGGACAGGGCCAGTACTTC,CASSREGQGQYF
TRBJ1-3,NA,TRBV12-3/TRBV12-4,NA,TGTGCCAGCAGTCCCGGGACAAAAGCTGGAAACACCATATATTTT,CASSPGTKAGNTIYF
TRBJ1-2,NA,TRBV12-3/TRBV12-4,NA,TGTGCCAGCAGTTTCCCGGCAGACGGCTACACCTTC,CASSFPADGYTF
TRBJ2-5,NA,TRBV12-3/TRBV12-4,TRBD1,TGTGCCAGCAGCCCTAGGACAGGGGAGGAGACCCAGTACTTC,CASSPRTGEETQYF
TRBJ2-5,NA,TRBV7-2,TRBD2,TGTGCCAGCAGCCCGGGACTAGCGGGAGAACAAGGAGAGACCCAGTACTTC,CASSPGLAGEQGETQYF
TRBJ2-3,NA,TRBV7-2,TRBD2,TGTGCCAGCAGCTTAGTCGGGAGGCGCACAGATACGCAGTATTTT,CASSLVGRRTDTQYF
TRBJ2-7,NA,TRBV21-1,NA,TGTGCCAGCAGCAAAAGTGAATTCGGATCAAGCTCCTACGAGCAGTACTTC,CASSKSEFGSSSYEQYF
TRBJ1-2,NA,TRBV7-9,TRBD1,TGTGCCAGCAGCAAGGACAGGGGCCGCGATGGCTACACCTTC,CASSKDRGRDGYTF
TRBJ1-1,NA,TRBV13,NA,TGTGCCAGCAGCTTAGGCCTCTTGGGGACTGAAGCTTTCTTT,CASSLGLLGTEAFF
TRBJ2-2,NA,TRBV6-5,NA,TGTGCCAGCAGTTACTCTTTCGGGGCCACCGGGGAGCTGTTTTTT,CASSYSFGATGELFF
TRBJ2-1,NA,TRBV20-1,NA,TGCAGTGCGGTAAACGGGGGGCATTCCTACAATGAGCAGTTCTTC,CSAVNGGHSYNEQFF
TRBJ2-7,NA,TRBV19,NA,TGTGCCAGTAGTAAGGCCACAGTTGCATTGGGCTTATTTTACGAGCAGTACTTC,CASSKATVALGLFYEQYF
TRBJ2-7,few,TRBV5-6,NA,TGTGCCAGCAGCTTGGGAGGGACCCACGAGCAGTACTTC,CASSLGGTHEQYF
TRBJ2-1,NA,TRBV9,TRBD2,TGTGCCAGCAGCGAGGGACTAGCGGGAGGGGATGAGCAGTTCTTC,CASSEGLAGGDEQFF
TRBJ2-3,NA,TRBV5-1,NA,TGCGCCAGCAGCTTGGGTGGGGGGCGCACAGATACGCAGTATTTT,CASSLGGGRTDTQYF
TRBJ2-7,NA,TRBV6-5,TRBD1,TGTGCCAGCAGTCCGGGGACAGGGATCTTCTACGAGCAGTACTTC,CASSPGTGIFYEQYF
TRBJ1-1,NA,TRBV20-1,NA,TGCAGTGCTAACGGGGTGAACACTGAAGCTTTCTTT,CSANGVNTEAFF
TRBJ2-2,NA,TRBV5-4,NA,TGTGCCAGCAGCCGCCCGCGGGGACAGTTATCAGCCGGGGAGCTGTTTTTT,CASSRPRGQLSAGELFF
TRBJ2-3,NA,TRBV3-1,NA,TGTGCCAGCAGCCAAGAATCTGGGAAAAGTTCTGATACGCAGTATTTT,CASSQESGKSSDTQYF